Each of the 25 T cell receptor beta chains below was sequenced from the same sample in a study of OX40 agonist ivuxolimab in advanced cancers. Assay used: immunoSEQ multiplex PCR; TCRdb lists only in-frame clones, some missing. The sample shows about 110,000 clones, around 93% of them seen only once. The sequenced sample was CD4+ or CD8+ T cells sorted from blood, obtained in a trial of the OX40 agonist ivuxolimab. The source of these receptors is an adult with an advanced solid tumor such as melanoma, head and neck, liver or kidney cancer.

V gene TRBV4-1 combines with J gene TRBJ1-2, with D possibly being TRBD1 (5 bases). This CDR3 region has 16 residues. The ends were cut back, 1 base at V and 5 bases at J, with 17 bases in the middle. Germline V gene lookup returns CDR1 MGHRA and CDR2 YSYEKL. In nucleotides, the CDR3 is TGCGCCAGCAGCCAAGGTCAGGGCGCCAGCCAATATGGCTACACCTTC. This gives the protein CASSQGQGASQYGYTF.

The chain is built from TRBV15 and TRBJ1-1; no clear D gene. Germline V gene sequence: CDR1 LNHNV, CDR2 YYDKDF (reference sequence). V lost 6 bases to trimming and J lost 0 bases, with 8 bases between them. The CDR3 covers 13 residues. The CDR3 nucleotides are TGTGCCACCAGACAAGTAATGAACACTGAAGCTTTCTTT. Translated, it gives CATRQVMNTEAFF. Together with reference TRBV15 and TRBJ1-1, the CDR3 gives the full variable domain: DAMVIQNPRYQVTQFGKPVTLSCSQTLNHNVMYWYQQKSSQAPKLLFHYYDKDFNNEADTPDNFQSRRPNTSFCFLDIRSPGLGDTAMYLCATRQVMNTEAFFGQGTRLTVV.

The rearrangement uses TRBV5-8 and TRBJ2-5, with 14 bases that match TRBD2. The CDR3 has 16 amino acids. After removal of 4 bases from V and 5 bases from J, the junction contained 7 bases not matched to a gene. Per the germline V gene, CDR1 is SGHTS and CDR2 is YDEGEE. The CDR3 loop reads CASSVGLAGGRETQYF. CDR3 in DNA: TGTGCCAGCAGCGTAGGACTAGCGGGGGGACGGGAGACCCAGTACTTC.

This chain connects TRBV5-4 to TRBJ2-5; D is possibly TRBD1 or TRBD2 (6 bases each). Trimming shortened V by 4 bases and J by 0 bases, and 16 bases separated the two germline ends. The CDR3 has 16 amino acids. The germline CDR1 and CDR2 sequences are SGHNT and YYREEE (reference sequence). The CDR3 loop is CASSARGGKYQETQYF. As DNA, the CDR3 is TGTGCCAGCAGCGCACGAGGGGGGAAATACCAAGAGACCCAGTACTTC.

A single count supports this clone. This rearrangement joins TRBV19 to TRBJ1-4; D is unclear. The germline gives CDR1 LNHDA, CDR2 SQIVND (reference sequence). The ends were cut back, 2 bases at V and 8 bases at J, with 9 bases in the middle. The CDR3 is 13 amino acids. DNA of the CDR3: TGTGCCAGTAGTATACGTGGGGAGGAAAAACTGTTTTTT. As protein: CASSIRGEEKLFF.

The CDR3 DNA sequence: TGTGCCAGCAGAAAAAGGGTGGGATCGCGGTACACTGAAGCTTTCTTT. Translating gives CASRKRVGSRYTEAFF. The chain joins TRBV2 to TRBJ1-1; D not certain. CDR1 and CDR2 from the germline V gene are SNHLY and FYNNEI. The CDR3 is made up of 16 amino acids. Trimming removed 6 bases at V and 3 bases at J, with 20 bases between.

This rearrangement joins TRBV13 to TRBJ2-1; D is possibly TRBD1 (6 bases). The CDR3 length is 15 residues. Trimming left V 2 bases short and J 2 bases short, with 10 bases between. The germline V gene encodes CDR1 PRHDT and CDR2 FYEKMQ (reference sequence). In DNA, the CDR3 is TGTGCCAGCAGCTTATCAGGGGCCCCCTACAATGAGCAGTTCTTC. Its translation is CASSLSGAPYNEQFF.

This clone showed up just once. This chain links TRBV14 with TRBJ1-2, with 9 nucleotides matching TRBD1. The CDR3 sequence is 13 residues long. J lost 8 bases, V lost 6 bases, and 7 bases had no gene match. Germline lookup yields CDR1 SGHDN and CDR2 FVKESK. Written as DNA, the CDR3 is TGTGCCAGCAGATCACAGGGGGCTGGAGGCTACACCTTC. It specifies CASRSQGAGGYTF.

The V call is TRBV5-5, the J call TRBJ2-3; D may be TRBD1 (5 bases). Trimming took 1 base from V and 5 from J, leaving 8 bases between them. This CDR3 is 13 amino acids long. The germline CDR1 and CDR2 sequences are SGHKS and YYEKEE (reference sequence). The CDR3 region is CASSLMGQDTQYF. CDR3 nucleotide sequence: TGTGCCAGCAGCTTGATGGGGCAAGATACGCAGTATTTT.

The J gene is TRBJ2-4, the V gene TRBV4-2, with no clear D. There are 15 residues in the CDR3. The ends were cut back, 0 bases at V and 5 bases at J, with 11 bases in the middle. The germline V gene encodes CDR1 LGHNA and CDR2 YNFKEQ. Here the CDR3 DNA reads TGTGCCAGCAGCCAAGATTCGTCTTTAGAAAACATTCAGTACTTC. Translated: CASSQDSSLENIQYF.

The CDR3 protein is CASSLGQGHWEKLFF. The CDR3 bases are TGTGCCAGCAGCCTGGGACAGGGGCATTGGGAAAAACTGTTTTTT. The V and J genes are TRBV9 and TRBJ1-4; 10 bases align to TRBD1. The CDR3 contains 15 residues. The junction had 8 bases not matched to a gene; V was cut back by 4 bases and J by 8 bases. CDR1 and CDR2 (germline): SGDLS, YYNGEE.

The chain is built from TRBV7-9 and TRBJ1-1, with a weak D call TRBD1 (5 bases). From germline, CDR1 is SEHNR and CDR2 FQNEAQ (reference sequence). V was trimmed by 3 bases and J by 4 bases, leaving 12 bases between them. The CDR3 totals 14 residues. The CDR3 here is CASSLGDWGTEAFF. The DNA of the CDR3 is TGTGCCAGCAGCTTGGGGGACTGGGGCACTGAAGCTTTCTTT. Full variable domain (outside the CDR3, taken from reference TRBV7-9 and TRBJ1-1): DTGVSQNPRHKITKRGQNVTFRCDPISEHNRLYWYRQTLGQGPEFLTYFQNEAQLEKSRLLSDRFSAERPKGSFSTLEIQRTEQGDSAMYLCASSLGDWGTEAFFGQGTRLTVV.

This chain connects TRBV29-1 to TRBJ1-2; D call uncertain. With 7 bases removed from V and 6 bases from J, the gap between germline ends came to 18 bases. Germline lookup yields CDR1 SQVTM and CDR2 ANQGSEA. The CDR3 runs to 13 residues. Here the CDR3 reads CSGRRTVLDGYTF. The CDR3 bases are TGCAGCGGCCGCCGGACCGTTTTGGATGGCTACACCTTC.

The rearrangement uses TRBV27 and TRBJ1-4; D call uncertain. CDR1 and CDR2 (germline): MNHEY, SMNVEV (reference sequence). V lost 1 base to trimming and J lost 8 bases, with 14 bases between them. The CDR3 runs to 15 residues. The CDR3 region is CASSLFRPGSEKLFF. The CDR3 DNA sequence: TGTGCCAGCAGTTTATTTCGGCCCGGGAGCGAAAAACTGTTTTTT.

This sequence joins TRBV7-9 and TRBJ1-1, with 7 bases that match TRBD1. This CDR3 comprises 13 residues. CDR1 is SEHNR and CDR2 is FQNEAQ in the germline V gene (reference sequence). The trim removed 5 bases at V and 4 bases at J, leaving 4 bases unmatched. CDR3 loop: CASSGPGGTEAFF. DNA for the CDR3: TGTGCCAGCAGCGGCCCAGGGGGCACTGAAGCTTTCTTT.

V usage is TRBV5-1 and J usage is TRBJ2-1, with 8 nucleotides matching TRBD2. This CDR3 is built from 15 residues. Trimming at V came to 4 bases and at J to 10 bases, leaving 13 bases not matched to a gene. Germline V gene lookup returns CDR1 SGHRS and CDR2 YFSETQ. CDR3 sequence: CASSLETSATGEQFF. The CDR3 DNA reads as TGCGCCAGCAGCCTGGAGACTAGCGCGACAGGAGAGCAGTTCTTC.

This CDR3 is CASSPTSGGAHEQYF. CDR3 DNA sequence: TGCGCCAGCAGCCCGACTAGCGGGGGGGCCCACGAGCAGTACTTC. This chain joins TRBV5-1 and TRBJ2-7; TRBD2 matches 14 bases. Germline values: CDR1 SGHRS, CDR2 YFSETQ. The CDR3 extends over 15 amino acids. V was clipped by 4 bases and J by 5 bases; unmatched bases: 5.

The chain combines TRBV10-3 with TRBJ1-4; D not resolved. The CDR3 has 14 amino acids. CDR1 ENHRY and CDR2 SYGVKD come from the germline V gene. Deletions cut 3 bases from V and 5 bases from J, with 10 bases between. The CDR3 region has the DNA TGTGCCATCAGTGAAGGGCAGCAAAATGAAAAACTGTTTTTT. It is translated as CAISEGQQNEKLFF.

This clone was seen just once. This chain joins TRBV6-1 and TRBJ2-7, with TRBD2 matching over 12 bases. Germline V gives CDR1 MNHNS, CDR2 SASEGT. This CDR3 contains 14 residues. Losses at the gene ends were 5 bases for V and 9 bases for J; bases not matched to a gene: 8. Here the CDR3 reads CASSRTSGTYGQYF. The CDR3 DNA reads as TGTGCCAGCAGTAGGACTAGCGGGACGTATGGGCAGTACTTC.

This clone was detected once. The rearrangement uses TRBV7-3 and TRBJ2-1; 13 nucleotides match TRBD2. The CDR3 sequence is 15 residues long. Germline V gene lookup returns CDR1 SGHTA and CDR2 FQGTGA. The V segment lost 5 bases and the J segment 4 bases; nucleotides outside the gene matches: 2. The CDR3 bases are TGTGCCAGCAGCACGGGACTAGCGGGATACAATGAGCAGTTCTTC. Protein: CASSTGLAGYNEQFF.

The CDR3 DNA is TGTGCCAGCAGCTTGGTTGCTGCTAGCGGGGAGCAGTACTTC. It codes for CASSLVAASGEQYF. This chain uses TRBV5-5 with TRBJ2-7; 8 bases align to TRBD2. Germline CDR1 SGHKS, CDR2 YYEKEE (reference sequence). With 0 bases clipped from V and 7 bases from J, the junction kept 6 bases outside the gene matches. The CDR3 extends over 14 amino acids.

The V gene is TRBV6-5, the J gene TRBJ2-7; 8 nucleotides match TRBD1. V was pared by 7 bases and J by 2 bases, with 7 bases of the junction left unmatched. The CDR3 loop spans 14 amino acids. Germline V gene data show CDR1 as MNHEY and CDR2 as SVGAGI. As DNA, the CDR3 is TGTGCCAGCACTGGGGACAGGCGCCCCTACGAGCAGTACTTC. Residues: CASTGDRRPYEQYF.

The genes are TRBV5-4 and TRBJ2-7; D assignment may be TRBD1 or TRBD2 (5 bases each). V was trimmed by 4 bases and J by 0 bases, leaving 14 bases between them. Looked up from germline, CDR1 is SGHNT and CDR2 is YYREEE (reference sequence). This CDR3 comprises 15 residues. The CDR3: CASSPRDVSSYEQYF. The CDR3 DNA reads TGTGCCAGCAGCCCTCGGGACGTTAGCTCCTACGAGCAGTACTTC.

This clone was seen only once. This sequence joins TRBV5-1 and TRBJ1-6; D is unresolved. This CDR3 region has 15 residues. Trimming left V 0 bases short and J 6 bases short, with 10 bases between. The V gene's germline CDR1 is SGHRS and CDR2 YFSETQ. CDR3 in DNA: TGCGCCAGCAGCTTGGACAGCTGGAGTAATTCACCCCTCCACTTT. It specifies CASSLDSWSNSPLHF.

DNA for the CDR3: TGTGCCAGCAGCTTAGTGGCAGGGGGCGTTGGAAACACCATATATTTT. The encoded protein is CASSLVAGGVGNTIYF. V usage is TRBV7-8 and J usage is TRBJ1-3; 8 nucleotides align to TRBD1. This CDR3 has 16 amino acids. Germline CDR1 reads SGHVS; CDR2 reads FQNEAQ. The ends lost 1 base at V and 3 bases at J; junction bases unmatched: 5.